These T cell receptor beta chains were read from a single sample in a study of T cell responses to AZD1222 COVID-19 vaccine. Profiling relied on immunoSEQ multiplex PCR, and the TCRdb table lists in-frame clones only, not all of them. The sample holds about 130,000 clones, more than 80% seen once. The sample consisted of peripheral blood, taken on day 0 of AZD1222 vaccination. The receptor source for this set is an adult in good health. Both conserved end residues are part of each CDR3. A D gene is named only where the DNA matches it firmly. Where a row states a size, it is once, few, many or the class of an expanded clone; other rows omit it.

CDR3 length: 15
D gene: .
V gene: TRBV3-1/TRBV3-2
J gene: TRBJ1-1
clone size: few
CDR3 DNA: TGTGCCAGCAGCCATCACGCGAGCGGATACACTGAAGCTTTCTTT
CDR3 protein: CASSHHASGYTEAFF

CDR3 length: 12
D gene: .
V gene: TRBV7-2
J gene: TRBJ1-2
clone size: .
CDR3 DNA: TGTGCCAGCAGCTTAGTTAAAAGGGGCTACACCTTC
CDR3 protein: CASSLVKRGYTF

CDR3 length: 12
D gene: .
V gene: TRBV6-2/TRBV6-3
J gene: TRBJ1-6
clone size: many
CDR3 DNA: TGTGCCAGCAGTTACTCGATCTCACCCCTCCACTTT
CDR3 protein: CASSYSISPLHF

CDR3 length: 15
D gene: .
V gene: TRBV21-1
J gene: TRBJ1-1
clone size: .
CDR3 DNA: TGTGCCAGCAGCACCCACAGGGGGCGATTTACTGAAGCTTTCTTT
CDR3 protein: CASSTHRGRFTEAFF

CDR3 length: 16
D gene: .
V gene: TRBV3-1/TRBV3-2
J gene: TRBJ1-6
clone size: once
CDR3 DNA: TGTGCCAGCAGCCAAGCCAACGGCAGGGCAAATTCACCCCTCCACTTT
CDR3 protein: CASSQANGRANSPLHF

CDR3 length: 14
D gene: .
V gene: TRBV5-1
J gene: TRBJ2-2
clone size: .
CDR3 DNA: TGCGCCAGCAGCCGGGGTCAGAACACCGGGGAGCTGTTTTTT
CDR3 protein: CASSRGQNTGELFF

CDR3 length: 16
D gene: TRBD2
V gene: TRBV27
J gene: TRBJ2-2
clone size: .
CDR3 DNA: TGTGCCAGCAGAACACATAGCGGGGGGAACACCGGGGAGCTGTTTTTT
CDR3 protein: CASRTHSGGNTGELFF

CDR3 length: 15
D gene: TRBD1
V gene: TRBV11-2
J gene: TRBJ2-7
clone size: .
CDR3 DNA: TGTGCCAGCAGCTTGGTCCCGGGACAGTCCTACGAGCAGTACTTC
CDR3 protein: CASSLVPGQSYEQYF

CDR3 length: 14
D gene: .
V gene: TRBV6-5
J gene: TRBJ1-4
clone size: .
CDR3 DNA: TGTGCCAGCGGAAAAGCAGGATTCCGCGAAAAACTGTTTTTT
CDR3 protein: CASGKAGFREKLFF

CDR3 length: 14
D gene: .
V gene: TRBV28
J gene: TRBJ1-1
clone size: .
CDR3 DNA: TGTGCCAGCAGTACTCCAGGTTTTGGCACTGAAGCTTTCTTT
CDR3 protein: CASSTPGFGTEAFF

CDR3 length: 14
D gene: .
V gene: TRBV5-6
J gene: TRBJ1-1
clone size: .
CDR3 DNA: TGTGCCAGCAGCTCGACAGTTATCTACACTGAAGCTTTCTTT
CDR3 protein: CASSSTVIYTEAFF

CDR3 length: 14
D gene: .
V gene: TRBV28
J gene: TRBJ1-2
clone size: .
CDR3 DNA: TGTGCCAGCAGTTTAGTTAAGGGAATCGGTGGCTACACCTTC
CDR3 protein: CASSLVKGIGGYTF

CDR3 length: 16
D gene: .
V gene: TRBV19
J gene: TRBJ1-1
clone size: .
CDR3 DNA: TGTGCCAGTAGTATAACATCCCGGGGAATGAACACTGAAGCTTTCTTT
CDR3 protein: CASSITSRGMNTEAFF

CDR3 length: 15
D gene: .
V gene: TRBV5-6
J gene: TRBJ1-5
clone size: .
CDR3 DNA: TGTGCCAGCAGCCGCGGATTAAATAGCAATCAGCCCCAGCATTTT
CDR3 protein: CASSRGLNSNQPQHF

CDR3 length: 14
D gene: TRBD1
V gene: TRBV6-5
J gene: TRBJ2-2
clone size: .
CDR3 DNA: TGTGCCAGCAGTAGGCAGACAGGGTTTGGAAAGCTGTTTTTT
CDR3 protein: CASSRQTGFGKLFF

CDR3 length: 17
D gene: .
V gene: TRBV27
J gene: TRBJ1-1
clone size: once
CDR3 DNA: TGTGCCAGCAAAGAGGGGACCAGACGGACAGCTTTCACTGAAGCTTTCTTT
CDR3 protein: CASKEGTRRTAFTEAFF

CDR3 length: 18
D gene: TRBD1
V gene: TRBV28
J gene: TRBJ2-6
clone size: .
CDR3 DNA: TGTGCCAGCAGTCTCACAGGGGGCGCGGGCTCTGGGGCCAACGTCCTGACTTTC
CDR3 protein: CASSLTGGAGSGANVLTF

CDR3 length: 13
D gene: .
V gene: TRBV6-5
J gene: TRBJ1-1
clone size: .
CDR3 DNA: TGTGCCAGCAGTTACTCCAGGGGTACTGAAGCTTTCTTT
CDR3 protein: CASSYSRGTEAFF

CDR3 length: 15
D gene: TRBD1
V gene: TRBV2
J gene: TRBJ2-2
clone size: .
CDR3 DNA: TGTGCCAGCAGTAAAGACCTTACAGGGGCCGGGGAGCTGTTTTTT
CDR3 protein: CASSKDLTGAGELFF

CDR3 length: 15
D gene: TRBD2
V gene: TRBV5-6
J gene: TRBJ2-7
clone size: .
CDR3 DNA: TGTGCCAGCAGCCCGACTCTAGCGGGGAACTACGAGCAGTACTTC
CDR3 protein: CASSPTLAGNYEQYF

CDR3 length: 16
D gene: TRBD1
V gene: TRBV30
J gene: TRBJ1-1
clone size: .
CDR3 DNA: TGTGCCTGGAGCCTACGGGGACAGGGTAGGAACACTGAAGCTTTCTTT
CDR3 protein: CAWSLRGQGRNTEAFF

CDR3 length: 16
D gene: .
V gene: TRBV28
J gene: TRBJ2-1
clone size: few
CDR3 DNA: TGTGCCAGCAGTTCCCCCTTAGGCGGAGCATACAATGAGCAGTTCTTC
CDR3 protein: CASSSPLGGAYNEQFF

CDR3 length: 15
D gene: TRBD1
V gene: TRBV11-2
J gene: TRBJ2-7
clone size: once
CDR3 DNA: TGTGCCAGCAGCTTAAGCGGCCAGGGGGCTTACGAGCAGTACTTC
CDR3 protein: CASSLSGQGAYEQYF

CDR3 length: 11
D gene: .
V gene: TRBV28
J gene: TRBJ2-2
clone size: .
CDR3 DNA: TGTGCCAGCAGTTTCATCGGGGCGCTGTTTTTT
CDR3 protein: CASSFIGALFF

CDR3 length: 14
D gene: .
V gene: TRBV25-1
J gene: TRBJ1-2
clone size: .
CDR3 DNA: TGTGCCACCCAAGGGGACCGAAGCCCGTATGGCTACACCTTC
CDR3 protein: CATQGDRSPYGYTF

CDR3 length: 12
D gene: .
V gene: TRBV7-3
J gene: TRBJ2-2
clone size: few
CDR3 DNA: TGTGCCAGCAGCCCACAAGCAGGGGAGCTGTTTTTT
CDR3 protein: CASSPQAGELFF

CDR3 length: 15
D gene: .
V gene: TRBV28
J gene: TRBJ1-5
clone size: .
CDR3 DNA: TGTGCCAGCAGTTTTAACAGGGCTGGACATCAGCCCCAGCATTTT
CDR3 protein: CASSFNRAGHQPQHF

CDR3 length: 14
D gene: .
V gene: TRBV5-1
J gene: TRBJ1-3
clone size: .
CDR3 DNA: TGCGCCAGCAGCTTGGCACTCGGAGGAAACACCATATATTTT
CDR3 protein: CASSLALGGNTIYF

CDR3 length: 14
D gene: TRBD1
V gene: TRBV19
J gene: TRBJ1-1
clone size: few
CDR3 DNA: TGTGCCAGTAGTATTGGGGACAGGAACACTGAAGCTTTCTTT
CDR3 protein: CASSIGDRNTEAFF

CDR3 length: 13
D gene: .
V gene: TRBV7-2
J gene: TRBJ2-7
clone size: .
CDR3 DNA: TGTGCCAGCAGCTTAGTCCCGTTTGGGGAGCAGTACTTC
CDR3 protein: CASSLVPFGEQYF

CDR3 length: 15
D gene: .
V gene: TRBV19
J gene: TRBJ1-1
clone size: few
CDR3 DNA: TGTGCCAGTAGTTATCAATCGGGACGCCTGGCTGAAGCTTTCTTT
CDR3 protein: CASSYQSGRLAEAFF

CDR3 length: 16
D gene: .
V gene: TRBV5-4
J gene: TRBJ1-2
clone size: .
CDR3 DNA: TGTGCCAGCAGCTTGGCGGGCCCGGGGGTTAACTATGGCTACACCTTC
CDR3 protein: CASSLAGPGVNYGYTF

CDR3 length: 16
D gene: TRBD1
V gene: TRBV5-1
J gene: TRBJ1-4
clone size: .
CDR3 DNA: TGCGCCAGCAGCTTGGTGGGGACAGGGGTTAATGAAAAACTGTTTTTT
CDR3 protein: CASSLVGTGVNEKLFF

CDR3 length: 15
D gene: TRBD1
V gene: TRBV6-5
J gene: TRBJ1-2
clone size: once
CDR3 DNA: TGTGCCAGCAGTTCCTGGTCGCAGACAGGGAAAGGCTACACCTTC
CDR3 protein: CASSSWSQTGKGYTF

CDR3 length: 14
D gene: .
V gene: TRBV6-4
J gene: TRBJ1-2
clone size: .
CDR3 DNA: TGTGCCAGCAGTGGGCGGACGGTCGACTATGGCTACACCTTC
CDR3 protein: CASSGRTVDYGYTF

CDR3 length: 15
D gene: .
V gene: TRBV7-8
J gene: TRBJ1-5
clone size: .
CDR3 DNA: TGTGCCAGCAGCTTAGGTTCGGAGCAGGGGAGGCCCCAGCATTTT
CDR3 protein: CASSLGSEQGRPQHF

CDR3 length: 14
D gene: .
V gene: TRBV2
J gene: TRBJ1-2
clone size: .
CDR3 DNA: TGTGCCAGCAGTGATCTCAGATCAATAAATGGCTACACCTTC
CDR3 protein: CASSDLRSINGYTF

CDR3 length: 19
D gene: .
V gene: TRBV4-1
J gene: TRBJ2-7
clone size: once
CDR3 DNA: TGCGCCAGCAGCCAAGTCCGGGCAGGGGGCGGCGGGAGCTCCTACGAGCAGTACTTC
CDR3 protein: CASSQVRAGGGGSSYEQYF

CDR3 length: 14
D gene: .
V gene: TRBV19
J gene: TRBJ2-1
clone size: .
CDR3 DNA: TGTGCCAGTAGTATAGTAAGGGGTACGAGTGAGCAGTTCTTC
CDR3 protein: CASSIVRGTSEQFF

CDR3 length: 14
D gene: .
V gene: TRBV5-6
J gene: TRBJ1-1
clone size: .
CDR3 DNA: TGTGCCAGCAGCTTGGTGGGGGCGTGGACTGAAGCTTTCTTT
CDR3 protein: CASSLVGAWTEAFF

CDR3 length: 17
D gene: TRBD2
V gene: TRBV5-1
J gene: TRBJ2-7
clone size: .
CDR3 DNA: TGCGCCAGCAGCTTGGGGGGACTAGCGGGGCTCCACTACGAGCAGTACTTC
CDR3 protein: CASSLGGLAGLHYEQYF

CDR3 length: 16
D gene: TRBD1
V gene: TRBV7-9
J gene: TRBJ2-1
clone size: .
CDR3 DNA: TGTGCCAGCAGCTTAGGAAGCGGACAGGGTATGGGTGAGCAGTTCTTC
CDR3 protein: CASSLGSGQGMGEQFF

CDR3 length: 13
D gene: .
V gene: TRBV27
J gene: TRBJ1-6
clone size: .
CDR3 DNA: TGTGCCAGCAGTCCCTTAGGGGTTTCACCCCTCCACTTT
CDR3 protein: CASSPLGVSPLHF

CDR3 length: 15
D gene: TRBD1
V gene: TRBV7-8
J gene: TRBJ1-4
clone size: few
CDR3 DNA: TGTGCCAGCAGCGCGCAGGGGGCGACTAATGAAAAACTGTTTTTT
CDR3 protein: CASSAQGATNEKLFF

CDR3 length: 15
D gene: TRBD2
V gene: TRBV19
J gene: TRBJ2-1
clone size: .
CDR3 DNA: TGTGCCAGTAGTATGGGACTAATGAAGTACAATGAGCAGTTCTTC
CDR3 protein: CASSMGLMKYNEQFF

CDR3 length: 18
D gene: TRBD1
V gene: TRBV7-9
J gene: TRBJ1-3
clone size: .
CDR3 DNA: TGTGCCAGCAGCTTACTTTTGCGACAGGGTCCATCTGGAAACACCATATATTTT
CDR3 protein: CASSLLLRQGPSGNTIYF

CDR3 length: 16
D gene: .
V gene: TRBV13
J gene: TRBJ1-3
clone size: .
CDR3 DNA: TGTGCCAGCAGCCGCTGGAGGGGGGTGCAGGGAAACACCATATATTTT
CDR3 protein: CASSRWRGVQGNTIYF

CDR3 length: 14
D gene: .
V gene: TRBV5-6
J gene: TRBJ1-5
clone size: .
CDR3 DNA: TGTGCCAGCAGCTTGGTCGATAGCAATCAGCCCCAGCATTTT
CDR3 protein: CASSLVDSNQPQHF